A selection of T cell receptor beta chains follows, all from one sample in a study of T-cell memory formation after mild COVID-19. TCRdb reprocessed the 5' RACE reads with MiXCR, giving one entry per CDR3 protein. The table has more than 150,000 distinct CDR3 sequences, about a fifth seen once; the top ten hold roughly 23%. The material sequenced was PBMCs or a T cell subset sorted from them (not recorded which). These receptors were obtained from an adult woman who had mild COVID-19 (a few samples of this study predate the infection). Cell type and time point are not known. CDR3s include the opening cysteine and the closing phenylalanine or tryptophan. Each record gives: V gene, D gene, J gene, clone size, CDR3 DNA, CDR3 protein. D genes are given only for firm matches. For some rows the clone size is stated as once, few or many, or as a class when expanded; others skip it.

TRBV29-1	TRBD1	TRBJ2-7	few	TGCAGCGTTGAAGATGCGGGACAGGGGGCAGTGGACGAGCAGTACTTC	CSVEDAGQGAVDEQYF
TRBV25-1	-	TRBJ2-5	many	TGTGCCAGCACTTTCATCACAGGGAAAGGGGAGACCCAGTACTTC	CASTFITGKGETQYF
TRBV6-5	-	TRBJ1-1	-	TGTGCCAGCAGTTCTGGTGAAGGGGCTTTCTTT	CASSSGEGAFF
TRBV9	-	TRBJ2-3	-	TGTGCCAGCAGCGTAGGGACAGTTCCTAGCACAGATACGCAGTATTTT	CASSVGTVPSTDTQYF
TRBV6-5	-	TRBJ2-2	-	TGTGCCAGCAGTTACTCGACGTCCGGGGAGCTGTTTTTT	CASSYSTSGELFF
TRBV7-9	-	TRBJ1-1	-	TGTGCCAGCAGCTCATTTATAGGTATGAACACTGAAGCTTTCTTT	CASSSFIGMNTEAFF
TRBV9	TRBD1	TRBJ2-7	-	TGTGCCAGCAGCGTCGACAGGGGACCCGCCTACGAGCAGTACTTC	CASSVDRGPAYEQYF
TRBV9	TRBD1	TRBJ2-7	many	TGTGCCAGCAGCGTCGCCCAGGGGGCCGCCTACGAGCAGTACTTC	CASSVAQGAAYEQYF
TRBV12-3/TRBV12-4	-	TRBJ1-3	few	TGTGCCAGCAGTTTGTTAGGTCGTGGAGACACCATATATTTT	CASSLLGRGDTIYF
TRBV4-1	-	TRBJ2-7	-	TGCGCCAGCAGCCAAGGTACCGACGAGCAGTACTTC	CASSQGTDEQYF
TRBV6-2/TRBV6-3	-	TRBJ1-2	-	TGTGCCAGCAGCGGTGGTCTCGCCTATGGCTACACCTTC	CASSGGLAYGYTF
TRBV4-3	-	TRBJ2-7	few	TGCGCCAGCAGCCAAGATTCTGCCCTCGGCAGGGGCGTTTACGAGCAGTACTTC	CASSQDSALGRGVYEQYF
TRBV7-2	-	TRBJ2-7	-	TGTGCCAGCAGCTGGGGTGGGGGCTCCTACGAGCAGTACTTC	CASSWGGGSYEQYF
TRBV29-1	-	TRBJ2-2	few	TGCAGCGTTTGCCTTAGGGGGTCCGGGGAGCTGTTTTTT	CSVCLRGSGELFF
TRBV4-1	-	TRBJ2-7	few	TGCGCCAGCAGCCCCATCCGGACCGAATCCTACGAGCAGTACTTC	CASSPIRTESYEQYF
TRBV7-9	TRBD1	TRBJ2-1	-	TGTGCCAGCAGCTCCCGACAGGGAACCCCTCATGGGCAGTTCTTC	CASSSRQGTPHGQFF
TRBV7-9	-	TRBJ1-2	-	TGTGCCAGCAGCCCATGGGACCGAAGGGGCTACACCTTC	CASSPWDRRGYTF
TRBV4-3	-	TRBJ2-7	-	TGCGCCAGCAGCCAAGAGGGAGGCCCTTGGGCTAATTCCTACGAGCAGTACTTC	CASSQEGGPWANSYEQYF
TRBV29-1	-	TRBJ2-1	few	TGCAGCGTTACAGGGGGGGACTACAATGAGCAGTTCTTC	CSVTGGDYNEQFF
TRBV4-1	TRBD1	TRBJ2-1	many	TGCGCCAGCAGCCAAGCTACAGGGGACCTCTACAATGAGCAGTTCTTC	CASSQATGDLYNEQFF
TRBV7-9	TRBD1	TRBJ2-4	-	TGTGCCAGCAGCTCGACAGGGAGCAAAAACATTCAGTACTTC	CASSSTGSKNIQYF
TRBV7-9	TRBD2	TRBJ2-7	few	TGTGCCAGCAGCTTAGGTCCTAGCGGGGGGCCAAGCTCCTACGAGCAGTACTTC	CASSLGPSGGPSSYEQYF
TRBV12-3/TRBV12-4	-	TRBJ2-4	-	TGTGCCAGCAGTATGGGCAGTATAGCCAAAAACATTCAGTACTTC	CASSMGSIAKNIQYF
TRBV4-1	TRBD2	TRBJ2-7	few	TGCGCCAGCAGCCACGGACTAGGGAGCTCCTACGAGCAGTACTTC	CASSHGLGSSYEQYF
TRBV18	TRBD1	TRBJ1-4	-	TGTGCCAGCTCATCGGGACAGGGAAGAGAAAAACTGTTTTTT	CASSSGQGREKLFF
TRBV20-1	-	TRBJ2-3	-	TGCAGTGCCGCAGGAGGGGGAGGGATGGCAAGGGATACGCAGTATTTT	CSAAGGGGMARDTQYF
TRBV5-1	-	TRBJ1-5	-	TGCGCCAGCAGCTTGGGTGTGGAAGGTAGCAATCAGCCCCAGCATTTT	CASSLGVEGSNQPQHF
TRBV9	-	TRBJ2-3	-	TGTGCCAGCAGCGGCAGGACACAGCGCACAGATACGCAGTATTTT	CASSGRTQRTDTQYF
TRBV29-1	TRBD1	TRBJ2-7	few	TGCAGCGTTGAAGATGGAACCGACAGGGCCTACGAGCAGTACTTC	CSVEDGTDRAYEQYF
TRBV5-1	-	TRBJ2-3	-	TGCGCCAGCAGGTACCCCCGCCAAGGGGGTGCAGATACGCAGTATTTT	CASRYPRQGGADTQYF
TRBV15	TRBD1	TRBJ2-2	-	TGTGCCACCACGGACAGGGTCAACACCGGGGAGCTGTTTTTT	CATTDRVNTGELFF
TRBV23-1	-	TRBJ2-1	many	TGCGCCAGCAGTCAATTGAGATCCGGGGCTCCTAATGAGCAGTTCTTC	CASSQLRSGAPNEQFF
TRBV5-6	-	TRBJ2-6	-	TGTGCCGGTCCGGGCTCTGGGGCCAACGTCCTGACTTTC	CAGPGSGANVLTF
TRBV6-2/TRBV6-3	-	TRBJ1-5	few	TGTGCCAGTCCGGGACGCCGCAATCAGCCCCAGCATTTT	CASPGRRNQPQHF
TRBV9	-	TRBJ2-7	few	TGTGCCAGCAGCGTAGGATCAGGGAGGAAGGGCGAGCAGTACTTC	CASSVGSGRKGEQYF
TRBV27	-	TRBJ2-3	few	TGTGCCAGCAGTTTACAATCTAGCACAGATACGCAGTATTTT	CASSLQSSTDTQYF
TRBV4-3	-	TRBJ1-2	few	TGCGCCAGCAGCCAAGATGCGCAGGAGTACTCCTATGGCTACACCTTC	CASSQDAQEYSYGYTF
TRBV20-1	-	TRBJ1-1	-	TGCAGTGCATTATATGGGGGGGCGGGTGAAGCTTTCTTT	CSALYGGAGEAFF
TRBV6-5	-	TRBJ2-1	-	TGTGCCAGCAGTTACGGCAGGAGAATCCACAATGAGCAGTTCTTC	CASSYGRRIHNEQFF
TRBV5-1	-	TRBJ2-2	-	TGCGCCAGCAGCTTAACAGGGAGGCCGAACACCGGGGAGCTGTTTTTT	CASSLTGRPNTGELFF